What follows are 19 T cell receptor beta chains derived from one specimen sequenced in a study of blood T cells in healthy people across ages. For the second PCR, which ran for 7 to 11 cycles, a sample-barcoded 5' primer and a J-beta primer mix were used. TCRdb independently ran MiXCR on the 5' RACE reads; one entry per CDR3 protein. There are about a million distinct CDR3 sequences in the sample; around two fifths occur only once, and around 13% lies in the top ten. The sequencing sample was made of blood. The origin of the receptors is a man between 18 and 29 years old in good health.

CDR3 sequence: CASSRGTGQSEKLFF. The CDR3 region has the DNA TGCGCCAGCAGCCGAGGGACAGGGCAGAGTGAAAAACTGTTTTTT. This chain joins TRBV4-1 and TRBJ1-4, with TRBD1 identical over 9 bases. Germline-derived CDR1 and CDR2 are MGHRA and YSYEKL. With 4 bases clipped from V and 7 bases from J, the junction kept 7 bases outside the gene matches. This CDR3 is 15 amino acids long.

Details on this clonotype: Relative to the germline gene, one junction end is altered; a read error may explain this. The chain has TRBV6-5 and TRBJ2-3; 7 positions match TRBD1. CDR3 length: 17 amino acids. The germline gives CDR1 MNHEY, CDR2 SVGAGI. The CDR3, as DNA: TGTGCCAGCAGTTACTCATTCGGGACAGATACCACAGGTACGCAGTATTTT. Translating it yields CASSYSFGTDTTGTQYF.

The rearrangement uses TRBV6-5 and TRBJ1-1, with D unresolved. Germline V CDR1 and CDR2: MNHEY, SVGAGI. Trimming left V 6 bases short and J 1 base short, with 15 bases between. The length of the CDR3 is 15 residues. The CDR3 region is CASSLIGVSNTEAFF. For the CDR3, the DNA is TGTGCCAGCAGCCTTATCGGGGTGTCGAACACTGAAGCTTTCTTT.

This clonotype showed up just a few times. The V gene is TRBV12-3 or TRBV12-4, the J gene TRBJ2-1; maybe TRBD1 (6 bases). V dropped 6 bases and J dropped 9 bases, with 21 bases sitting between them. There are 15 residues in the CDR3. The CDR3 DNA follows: TGTGCCAGCAGCAACAGGGTTTCCAGGGGCAGTGAGCAGTTCTTC. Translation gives CASSNRVSRGSEQFF.

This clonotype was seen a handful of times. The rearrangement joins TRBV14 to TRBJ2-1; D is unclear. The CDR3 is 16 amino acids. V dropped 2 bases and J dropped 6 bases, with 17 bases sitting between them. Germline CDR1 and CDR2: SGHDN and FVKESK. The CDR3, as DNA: TGTGCCAGCAGCCAACTGAGGAGTGGGGAAGGCAATGAGCAGTTCTTC. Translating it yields CASSQLRSGEGNEQFF.

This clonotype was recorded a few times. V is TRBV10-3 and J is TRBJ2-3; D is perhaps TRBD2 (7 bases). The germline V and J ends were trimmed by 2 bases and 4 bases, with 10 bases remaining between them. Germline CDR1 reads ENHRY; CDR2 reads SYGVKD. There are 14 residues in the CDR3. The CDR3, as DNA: TGTGCCATCAGTGAGGCGGGGGCCGCAGATACGCAGTATTTT. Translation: CAISEAGAADTQYF.

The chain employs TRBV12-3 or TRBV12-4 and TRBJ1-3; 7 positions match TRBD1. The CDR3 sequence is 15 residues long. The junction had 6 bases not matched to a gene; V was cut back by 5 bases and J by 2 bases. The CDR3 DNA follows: TGTGCCAGCAGTCCCTCAGGGGGTCCTGGAAACACCATATATTTT. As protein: CASSPSGGPGNTIYF.

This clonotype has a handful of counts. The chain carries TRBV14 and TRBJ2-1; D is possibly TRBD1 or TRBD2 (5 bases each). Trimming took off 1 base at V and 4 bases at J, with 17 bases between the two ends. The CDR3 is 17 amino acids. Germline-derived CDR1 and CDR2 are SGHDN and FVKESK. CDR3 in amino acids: CASSQGPGALGYNEQFF. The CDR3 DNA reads TGTGCCAGCAGCCAAGGCCCCGGGGCCCTCGGGTACAATGAGCAGTTCTTC. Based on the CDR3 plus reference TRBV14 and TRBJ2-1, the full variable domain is EAGVTQFPSHSVIEKGQTVTLRCDPISGHDNLYWYRRVMGKEIKFLLHFVKESKQDESGMPNNRFLAERTGGTYSTLKVQPAELEDSGVYFCASSQGPGALGYNEQFFGPGTRLTVL.

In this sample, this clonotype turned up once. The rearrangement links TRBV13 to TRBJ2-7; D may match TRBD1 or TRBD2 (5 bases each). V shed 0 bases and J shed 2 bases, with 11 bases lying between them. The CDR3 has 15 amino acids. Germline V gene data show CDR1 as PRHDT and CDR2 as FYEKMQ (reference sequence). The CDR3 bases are TGTGCCAGCAGCTTAGGGGGACGGAGCCCCTACGAGCAGTACTTC. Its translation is CASSLGGRSPYEQYF.

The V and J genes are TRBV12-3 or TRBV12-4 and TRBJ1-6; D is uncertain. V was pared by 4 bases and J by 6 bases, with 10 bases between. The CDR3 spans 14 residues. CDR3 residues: CASSYLGSNSPLHF. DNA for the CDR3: TGTGCCAGCAGTTACCTCGGCAGTAATTCACCCCTCCACTTT.

DNA of the CDR3: TGTGCCACCAGGGGCGAGTTGCCGAACACTGAAGCTTTCTTT. Translating it yields CATRGELPNTEAFF. The chain employs TRBV6-5 and TRBJ1-1; possibly TRBD1 for D (6 bases). The germline gives CDR1 MNHEY, CDR2 SVGAGI. The CDR3 extends over 14 amino acids. With 10 bases removed from V and 1 base from J, the gap between germline ends came to 16 bases.

The CDR3 here is CASSSDGHQPQHF. The CDR3 DNA reads TGTGCCAGCAGCTCCGACGGACATCAGCCCCAGCATTTT. The chain uses TRBV7-9 and TRBJ1-5; no clear D. Deletions cut 4 bases from V and 5 bases from J, with 9 bases between. This CDR3 contains 13 residues. CDR1 is SEHNR and CDR2 is FQNEAQ in the germline V gene (reference sequence).

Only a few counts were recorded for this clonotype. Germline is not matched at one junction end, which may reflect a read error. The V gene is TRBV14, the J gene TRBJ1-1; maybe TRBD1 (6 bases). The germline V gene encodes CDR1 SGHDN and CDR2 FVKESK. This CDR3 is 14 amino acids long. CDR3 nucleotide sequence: TGTACCAGCAGCCAAGGCAGGGGACCCACTGAAGCTTTCTTT. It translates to CTSSQGRGPTEAFF.

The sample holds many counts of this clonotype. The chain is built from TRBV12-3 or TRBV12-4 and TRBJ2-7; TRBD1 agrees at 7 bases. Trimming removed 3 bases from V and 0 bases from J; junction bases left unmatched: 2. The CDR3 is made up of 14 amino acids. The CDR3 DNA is TGTGCCAGCAGTTTTGGGACAGACTCCTACGAGCAGTACTTC. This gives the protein CASSFGTDSYEQYF.

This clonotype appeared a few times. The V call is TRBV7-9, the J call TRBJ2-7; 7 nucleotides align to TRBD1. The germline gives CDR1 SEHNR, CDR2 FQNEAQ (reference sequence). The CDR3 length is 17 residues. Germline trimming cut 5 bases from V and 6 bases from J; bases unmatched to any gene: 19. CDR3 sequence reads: CASSRESGTVGPFEQYF. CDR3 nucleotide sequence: TGTGCCAGCAGCAGAGAATCCGGGACAGTGGGACCTTTCGAGCAGTACTTC.

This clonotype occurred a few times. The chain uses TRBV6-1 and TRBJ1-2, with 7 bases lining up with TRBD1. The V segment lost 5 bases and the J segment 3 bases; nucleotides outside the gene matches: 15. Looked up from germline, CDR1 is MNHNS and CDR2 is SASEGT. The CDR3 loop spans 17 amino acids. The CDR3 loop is CASSKVLGGVFDYGYTF. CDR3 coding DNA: TGTGCCAGCAGTAAAGTTCTAGGGGGCGTATTTGACTATGGCTACACCTTC.

The CDR3 region has the DNA TGTGCCAGCAGCTTAGAGCTAGACAGCTACGAGCAGTACTTC. Amino acid sequence: CASSLELDSYEQYF. V and J are TRBV7-9 and TRBJ2-4, with D perhaps TRBD1 (5 bases). Near its end, the DNA agrees better with TRBJ2-7, so the J call may be wrong. Germline-derived CDR1 and CDR2 are SEHNR and FQNEAQ (reference sequence). This CDR3 is built from 14 residues.

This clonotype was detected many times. The CDR3 spells CSAIRSGALDEQFF. As DNA, the CDR3 is TGCAGCGCGATAAGGAGCGGGGCCCTGGATGAGCAGTTCTTC. The rearrangement joins TRBV20-1 to TRBJ2-1; 7 nucleotides agree with TRBD2. There are 14 residues in the CDR3. The germline CDR1 and CDR2 sequences are DFQATT and SNEGSKA (reference sequence).

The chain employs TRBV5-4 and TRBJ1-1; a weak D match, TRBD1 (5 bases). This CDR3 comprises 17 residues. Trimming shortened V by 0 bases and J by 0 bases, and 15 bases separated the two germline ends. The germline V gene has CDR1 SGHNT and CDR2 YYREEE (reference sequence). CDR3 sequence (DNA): TGTGCCAGCAGCTTGGGTAGGACACTCTCCATGAACACTGAAGCTTTCTTT. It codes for CASSLGRTLSMNTEAFF. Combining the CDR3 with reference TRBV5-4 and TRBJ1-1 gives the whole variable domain ETGVTQSPTHLIKTRGQQVTLRCSSQSGHNTVSWYQQALGQGPQFIFQYYREEENGRGNFPPRFSGLQFPNYSSELNVNALELDDSALYLCASSLGRTLSMNTEAFFGQGTRLTVV.